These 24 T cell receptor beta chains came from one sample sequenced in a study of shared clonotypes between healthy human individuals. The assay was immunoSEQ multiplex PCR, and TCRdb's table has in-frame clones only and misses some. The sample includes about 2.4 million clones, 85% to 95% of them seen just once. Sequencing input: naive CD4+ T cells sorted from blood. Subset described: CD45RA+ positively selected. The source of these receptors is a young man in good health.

The CDR3 is CAISDNVQGQKPQHF. CDR3 nucleotides: TGTGCCATCAGTGATAATGTCCAGGGCCAGAAGCCCCAGCATTTT. The gene calls are TRBV10-3 and TRBJ1-5; a possible D gene is TRBD1 (5 bases). CDR1 and CDR2 from the germline V gene are ENHRY and SYGVKD. There are 15 residues in the CDR3. Trimming took 3 bases from V and 8 from J, leaving 17 bases between them.

DNA for the CDR3: TGTGCCAGCATCTCGGACAGTCCTAACTATGGCTACACCTTC. This gives the protein CASISDSPNYGYTF. This rearrangement joins TRBV28 to TRBJ1-2; D may be TRBD1 (6 bases). V lost 7 bases and J lost 0, with 12 bases in between. In germline, CDR1 is MDHEN, CDR2 SYDVKM. This CDR3 is 14 amino acids long.

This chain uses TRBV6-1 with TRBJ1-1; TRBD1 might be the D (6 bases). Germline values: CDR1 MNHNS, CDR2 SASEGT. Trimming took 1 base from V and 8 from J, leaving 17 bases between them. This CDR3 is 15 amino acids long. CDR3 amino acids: CASSEGRGAWPEAFF. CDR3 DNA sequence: TGTGCCAGCAGTGAAGGGCGGGGGGCTTGGCCAGAAGCTTTCTTT.

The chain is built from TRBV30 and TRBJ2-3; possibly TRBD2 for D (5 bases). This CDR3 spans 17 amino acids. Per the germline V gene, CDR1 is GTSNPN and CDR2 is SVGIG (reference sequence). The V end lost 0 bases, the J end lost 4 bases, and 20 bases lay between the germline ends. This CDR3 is CAWSVRRPGMRADTQYF. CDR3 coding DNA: TGTGCCTGGAGTGTCAGACGACCAGGCATGAGGGCAGATACGCAGTATTTT.

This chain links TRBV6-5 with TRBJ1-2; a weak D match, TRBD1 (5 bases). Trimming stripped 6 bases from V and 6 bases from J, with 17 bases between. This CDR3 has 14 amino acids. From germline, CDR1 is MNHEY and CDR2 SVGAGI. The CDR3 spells CASRRGAAFDGYTF. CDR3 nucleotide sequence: TGTGCCAGCAGGAGGGGAGCCGCCTTTGATGGCTACACCTTC.

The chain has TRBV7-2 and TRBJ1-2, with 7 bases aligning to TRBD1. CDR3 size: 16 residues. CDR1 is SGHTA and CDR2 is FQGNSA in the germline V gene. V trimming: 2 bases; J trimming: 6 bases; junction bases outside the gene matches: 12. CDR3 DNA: TGTGCCAGCAGCTTACAATGGACCGACAGGGCCCATGGCTACACCTTC. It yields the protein CASSLQWTDRAHGYTF.

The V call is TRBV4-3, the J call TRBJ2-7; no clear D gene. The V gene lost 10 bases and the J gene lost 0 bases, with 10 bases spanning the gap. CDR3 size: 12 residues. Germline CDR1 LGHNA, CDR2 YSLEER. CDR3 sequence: CANRGVSYEQYF. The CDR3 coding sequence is TGCGCCAACAGAGGAGTCTCCTACGAGCAGTACTTC.

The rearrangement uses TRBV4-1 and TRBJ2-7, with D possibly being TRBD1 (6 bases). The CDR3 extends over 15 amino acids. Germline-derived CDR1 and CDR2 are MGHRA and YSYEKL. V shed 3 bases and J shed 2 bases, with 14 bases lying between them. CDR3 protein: CASSQAGTTAYEQYF. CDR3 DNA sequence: TGCGCCAGCAGCCAGGCCGGGACAACAGCCTACGAGCAGTACTTC.

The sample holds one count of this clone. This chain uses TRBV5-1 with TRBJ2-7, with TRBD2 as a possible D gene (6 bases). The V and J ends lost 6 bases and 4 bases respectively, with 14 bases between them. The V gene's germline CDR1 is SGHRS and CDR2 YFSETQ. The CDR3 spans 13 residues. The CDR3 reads CASNSAGGYEQYF. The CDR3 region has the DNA TGCGCCAGCAACTCTGCAGGAGGGTACGAGCAGTACTTC.

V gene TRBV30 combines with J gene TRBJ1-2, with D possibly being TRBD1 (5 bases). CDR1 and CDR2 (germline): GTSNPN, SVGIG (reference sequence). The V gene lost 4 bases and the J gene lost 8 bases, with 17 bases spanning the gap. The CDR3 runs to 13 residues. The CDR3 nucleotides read TGTGCCTGGACCCCTGGTCAGGGTGGCGGCTACACCTTC. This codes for CAWTPGQGGGYTF.

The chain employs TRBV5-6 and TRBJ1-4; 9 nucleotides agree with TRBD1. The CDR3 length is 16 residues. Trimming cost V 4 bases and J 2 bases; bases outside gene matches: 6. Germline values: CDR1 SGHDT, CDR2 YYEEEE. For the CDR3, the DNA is TGTGCCAGCAGCAGGACAGGGGTAGGGACTAATGAAAAACTGTTTTTT. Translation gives CASSRTGVGTNEKLFF.

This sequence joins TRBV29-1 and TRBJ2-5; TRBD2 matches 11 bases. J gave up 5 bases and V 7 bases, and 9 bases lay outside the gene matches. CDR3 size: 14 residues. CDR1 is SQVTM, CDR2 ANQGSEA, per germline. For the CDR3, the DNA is TGCAGCGCGGAACTAGCGGGAGTCCCGGAGACCCAGTACTTC. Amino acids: CSAELAGVPETQYF.

CDR3: CASSSPGEASEQYF. CDR3 bases: TGTGCCAGCAGCTCCCCCGGAGAGGCTAGCGAGCAGTACTTC. This chain links TRBV7-8 with TRBJ2-7; D is unresolved. The V end lost 4 bases, the J end lost 6 bases, and 16 bases lay between the germline ends. The length of the CDR3 is 14 residues. Germline lookup yields CDR1 SGHVS and CDR2 FQNEAQ.

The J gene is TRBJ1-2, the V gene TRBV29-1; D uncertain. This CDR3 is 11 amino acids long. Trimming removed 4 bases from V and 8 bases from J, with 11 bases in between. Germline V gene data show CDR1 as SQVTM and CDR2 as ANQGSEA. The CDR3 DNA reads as TGCAGCGTTGGGGCCAATGGGGGCTACACCTTC. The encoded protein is CSVGANGGYTF.

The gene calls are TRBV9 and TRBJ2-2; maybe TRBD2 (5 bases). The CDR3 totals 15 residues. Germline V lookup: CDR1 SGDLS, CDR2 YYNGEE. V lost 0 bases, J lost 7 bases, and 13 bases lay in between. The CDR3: CASSVASRAVGELFF. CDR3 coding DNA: TGTGCCAGCAGCGTAGCTTCTAGAGCGGTCGGGGAGCTGTTTTTT.

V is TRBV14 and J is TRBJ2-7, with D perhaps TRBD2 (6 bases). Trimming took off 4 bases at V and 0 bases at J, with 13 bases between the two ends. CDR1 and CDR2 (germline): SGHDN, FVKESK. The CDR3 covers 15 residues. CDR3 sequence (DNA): TGTGCCAGCAGCCGAACGACCGGGAGCTCCTACGAGCAGTACTTC. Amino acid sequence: CASSRTTGSSYEQYF. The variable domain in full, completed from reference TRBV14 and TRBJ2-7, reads EAGVTQFPSHSVIEKGQTVTLRCDPISGHDNLYWYRRVMGKEIKFLLHFVKESKQDESGMPNNRFLAERTGGTYSTLKVQPAELEDSGVYFCASSRTTGSSYEQYFGPGTRLTVT.

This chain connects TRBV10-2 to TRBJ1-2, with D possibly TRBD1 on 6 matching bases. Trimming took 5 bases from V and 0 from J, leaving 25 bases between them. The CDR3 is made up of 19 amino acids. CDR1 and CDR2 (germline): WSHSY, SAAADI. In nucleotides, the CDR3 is TGCGCCAGCAGTAGGCCAGGGCTCAGGGGTCTCCTCTCTAACTATGGCTACACCTTC. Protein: CASSRPGLRGLLSNYGYTF.

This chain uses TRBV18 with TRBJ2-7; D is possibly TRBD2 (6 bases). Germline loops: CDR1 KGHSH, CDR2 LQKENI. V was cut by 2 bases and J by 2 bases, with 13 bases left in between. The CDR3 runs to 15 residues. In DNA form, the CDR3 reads TGTGCCAGCTCACCAAAGGAGCGGGCCACCTACGAGCAGTACTTC. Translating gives CASSPKERATYEQYF.

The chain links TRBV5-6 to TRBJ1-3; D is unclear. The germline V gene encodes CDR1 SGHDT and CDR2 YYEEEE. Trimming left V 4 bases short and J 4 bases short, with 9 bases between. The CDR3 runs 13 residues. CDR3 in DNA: TGTGCCAGCAGCCTACCCGGAGGAAACACCATATATTTT. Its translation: CASSLPGGNTIYF.

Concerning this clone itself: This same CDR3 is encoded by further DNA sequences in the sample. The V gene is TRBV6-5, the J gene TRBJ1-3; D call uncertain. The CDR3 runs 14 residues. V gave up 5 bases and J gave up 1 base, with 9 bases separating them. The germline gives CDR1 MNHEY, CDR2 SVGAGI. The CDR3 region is CASSRGRSGNTIYF. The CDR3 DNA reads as TGTGCCAGCAGTCGAGGGAGGTCTGGAAACACCATATATTTT.

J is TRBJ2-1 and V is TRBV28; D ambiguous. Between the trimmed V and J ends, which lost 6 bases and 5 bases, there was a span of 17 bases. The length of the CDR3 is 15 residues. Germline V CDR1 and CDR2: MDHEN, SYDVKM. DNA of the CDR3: TGTGCCAGCAGCTCCATAATTTCCGGAGACAATGAGCAGTTCTTC. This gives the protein CASSSIISGDNEQFF.

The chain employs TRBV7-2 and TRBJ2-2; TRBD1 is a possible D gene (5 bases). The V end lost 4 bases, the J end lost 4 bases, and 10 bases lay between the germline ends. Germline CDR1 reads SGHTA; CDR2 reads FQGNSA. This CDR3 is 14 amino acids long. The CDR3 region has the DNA TGTGCCAGCAGCTCCCAGGGTTTCACCGGGGAGCTGTTTTTT. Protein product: CASSSQGFTGELFF.

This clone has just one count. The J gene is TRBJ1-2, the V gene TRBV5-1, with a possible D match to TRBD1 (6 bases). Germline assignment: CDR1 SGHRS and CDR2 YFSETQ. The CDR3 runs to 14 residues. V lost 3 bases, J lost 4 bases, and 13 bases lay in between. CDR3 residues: CASSSEGGAYGYTF. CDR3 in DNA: TGCGCCAGCAGCTCCGAGGGGGGGGCCTATGGCTACACCTTC.

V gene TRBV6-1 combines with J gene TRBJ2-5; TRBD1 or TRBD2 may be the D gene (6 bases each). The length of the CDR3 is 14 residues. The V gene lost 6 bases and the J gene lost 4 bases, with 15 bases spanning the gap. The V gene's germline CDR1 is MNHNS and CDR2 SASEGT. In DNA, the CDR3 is TGTGCCAGCAGACCTGGGGGGCGCGGAGAGACCCAGTACTTC. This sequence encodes CASRPGGRGETQYF.